These 17 T cell receptor beta chains were all obtained from the same sample, sequenced in a study of blood T cell repertoires in COVID-19. Only in-frame clones appear in the TCRdb table, and some are missing; sequencing was by immunoSEQ multiplex PCR. Of approximately 70,000 clones listed, approximately 83% are singletons. Sample: peripheral blood. All receptors come from a woman aged 55-69 years with acute or convalescent COVID-19.

The J gene is TRBJ2-7, the V gene TRBV6-5; 7 positions match TRBD2. Trimming at V came to 7 bases and at J to 0 bases, leaving 3 bases not matched to a gene. From germline, CDR1 is MNHEY and CDR2 SVGAGI. CDR3 length: 13 residues. CDR3 sequence reads: CASMAGDSYEQYF. CDR3 sequence (DNA): TGTGCCAGCATGGCGGGGGACTCCTACGAGCAGTACTTC.

The J gene is TRBJ2-7, the V gene TRBV6-2 or TRBV6-3; 9 bases are a match to TRBD1. The length of the CDR3 is 16 residues. Germline CDR1 reads MNHEY; CDR2 reads SVGEGT. V was pared by 2 bases and J by 1 base, with 6 bases of the junction left unmatched. CDR3 nucleotide sequence: TGTGCCAGCAGTTACCCACAGGGGGCGCTTTCCTACGAGCAGTACTTC. Amino acids: CASSYPQGALSYEQYF.

The rearrangement links TRBV7-2 to TRBJ1-2, with D possibly TRBD1 on 5 matching bases. Looked up from germline, CDR1 is SGHTA and CDR2 is FQGNSA. V was clipped by 2 bases and J by 7 bases, with 26 bases between them. The CDR3 runs to 18 residues. The CDR3 DNA is TGTGCCAGCAGCTTACGGTTTGGGGGAGGCAGGGAGCAGGGTGGCTACACCTTC. Translating gives CASSLRFGGGREQGGYTF.

The rearrangement joins TRBV6-5 to TRBJ1-5; D not certain. The CDR3 length is 12 residues. Germline CDR1 MNHEY, CDR2 SVGAGI. V lost 2 bases to trimming and J lost 5 bases, with 4 bases between them. The CDR3, as DNA: TGTGCCAGCAGTTACATCGATCAGCCCCAGCATTTT. Protein sequence: CASSYIDQPQHF.

The chain carries TRBV9 and TRBJ1-2; 9 positions match TRBD1. The germline V gene has CDR1 SGDLS and CDR2 YYNGEE. There are 13 residues in the CDR3. J gave up 7 bases and V 4 bases, and 5 bases lay outside the gene matches. The CDR3 nucleotides are TGTGCCAGCAGCTCGACAGGGGGATTTGGCTACACCTTC. Translating it yields CASSSTGGFGYTF.

The rearrangement joins TRBV5-4 to TRBJ2-2; D ambiguous. The CDR3 is made up of 12 amino acids. Per the germline V gene, CDR1 is SGHNT and CDR2 is YYREEE (reference sequence). Deletions cut 2 bases from V and 7 bases from J, with 6 bases between. The CDR3 reads CASSFPGGELFF. Written as DNA, the CDR3 is TGTGCCAGCAGCTTCCCCGGCGGGGAGCTGTTTTTT.

This clone was detected only once. This chain uses TRBV4-1 with TRBJ1-4; tentatively, D is TRBD1 (5 bases). CDR1 is MGHRA, CDR2 YSYEKL, per germline. V was shortened by 3 bases and J by 4 bases, with 15 bases between the two germline ends. This CDR3 region has 16 residues. The CDR3 region has the DNA TGCGCCAGCAGCCAGGAACCGGGGGGGGGTAATGAAAAACTGTTTTTT. Translation gives CASSQEPGGGNEKLFF.

The sample holds a few counts of this clone. The rearrangement joins TRBV28 to TRBJ1-5, with D perhaps TRBD1 (6 bases). Trimming took off 5 bases at V and 4 bases at J, with 15 bases between the two ends. This CDR3 spans 15 amino acids. CDR1 is MDHEN, CDR2 SYDVKM, per germline. The CDR3 here is CASSVPDSLNQPQHF. The CDR3 bases are TGTGCCAGCAGTGTCCCGGACAGCCTAAATCAGCCCCAGCATTTT.

The V gene is TRBV10-3, the J gene TRBJ1-2; D is perhaps TRBD1 (5 bases). The CDR3 has 12 residues. The germline CDR1 and CDR2 sequences are ENHRY and SYGVKD. The germline V and J ends were trimmed by 4 bases and 5 bases, with 8 bases remaining between them. As DNA, the CDR3 is TGTGCCATCAGTGGGGGACTTTATGGCTACACCTTC. The encoded protein is CAISGGLYGYTF.

This clone was seen a single time. The rearrangement joins TRBV5-1 to TRBJ2-1, with TRBD2 matching over 14 bases. V gave up 4 bases and J gave up 0 bases; unmatched junction bases: 6. Germline CDR1 reads SGHRS; CDR2 reads YFSETQ. The CDR3 length is 18 residues. The CDR3 region has the DNA TGCGCCAGCAGCCCTAGGACTAGCGGGGGGAGCTCCTACAATGAGCAGTTCTTC. Encoded protein: CASSPRTSGGSSYNEQFF. The variable domain in full, completed from reference TRBV5-1 and TRBJ2-1, reads KAGVTQTPRYLIKTRGQQVTLSCSPISGHRSVSWYQQTPGQGLQFLFEYFSETQRNKGNFPGRFSGRQFSNSRSEMNVSTLELGDSALYLCASSPRTSGGSSYNEQFFGPGTRLTVL.

This sequence joins TRBV12-3 or TRBV12-4 and TRBJ2-1; D remains unclear. Trimming removed 6 bases from V and 7 bases from J, with 10 bases in between. The CDR3 loop spans 12 amino acids. CDR3 sequence reads: CASRAIRNEQFF. In DNA, the CDR3 is TGTGCCAGCAGGGCAATCAGGAATGAGCAGTTCTTC.

J is TRBJ1-2 and V is TRBV6-5; 7 positions agree with TRBD1. The germline gives CDR1 MNHEY, CDR2 SVGAGI. V lost 10 bases and J lost 5; bases outside the gene matches: 7. The CDR3 length is 12 residues. This CDR3 is CATRDSVYGYTF. CDR3 sequence (DNA): TGTGCCACTCGGGACAGTGTTTATGGCTACACCTTC.

The chain joins TRBV6-5 to TRBJ2-7; 10 bases match TRBD2. This CDR3 contains 16 residues. Germline CDR1 reads MNHEY; CDR2 reads SVGAGI. V was pared by 2 bases and J by 2 bases, with 6 bases of the junction left unmatched. The CDR3 coding sequence is TGTGCCAGCAGTTACCGTTCCGGGACTAGCGCCTACGAGCAGTACTTC. This codes for CASSYRSGTSAYEQYF.

In its sample, this clone was seen once. This chain links TRBV6-1 with TRBJ2-7; TRBD2 is a possible D gene (5 bases). From germline, CDR1 is MNHNS and CDR2 SASEGT. Deletions cut 0 bases from V and 3 bases from J, with 9 bases between. CDR3 length: 14 residues. The CDR3 DNA reads as TGTGCCAGCAGTGAAGCGGGAGCAGTCTACGAGCAGTACTTC. Translated, it gives CASSEAGAVYEQYF.

The sample holds one count of this clone. The gene calls are TRBV10-2 and TRBJ2-7; TRBD2 might be the D (6 bases). Germline V gene lookup returns CDR1 WSHSY and CDR2 SAAADI. With 0 bases removed from V and 7 bases from J, the gap between germline ends came to 10 bases. CDR3 length equals 13 residues. The CDR3 here is CASSESTREEQYF. The CDR3 coding sequence is TGCGCCAGCAGTGAGTCGACTCGGGAGGAGCAGTACTTC.

The J gene is TRBJ2-2, the V gene TRBV19; D remains ambiguous. The V and J ends lost 5 bases and 7 bases respectively, with 8 bases between them. The CDR3 is 12 residues long. Germline V lookup: CDR1 LNHDA, CDR2 SQIVND (reference sequence). In DNA, the CDR3 is TGTGCCAGTAGTGCGGCCGTCGGGGAGCTGTTTTTT. It yields the protein CASSAAVGELFF.

The CDR3 loop is CASSSWTGGNTIYF. The DNA for the CDR3 is TGTGCCAGCAGCTCCTGGACAGGAGGAAACACCATATATTTT. The chain links TRBV5-6 to TRBJ1-3; 7 positions agree with TRBD1. After removal of 3 bases from V and 4 bases from J, the junction contained 4 bases not matched to a gene. Germline-derived CDR1 and CDR2 are SGHDT and YYEEEE. The CDR3 runs to 14 residues.